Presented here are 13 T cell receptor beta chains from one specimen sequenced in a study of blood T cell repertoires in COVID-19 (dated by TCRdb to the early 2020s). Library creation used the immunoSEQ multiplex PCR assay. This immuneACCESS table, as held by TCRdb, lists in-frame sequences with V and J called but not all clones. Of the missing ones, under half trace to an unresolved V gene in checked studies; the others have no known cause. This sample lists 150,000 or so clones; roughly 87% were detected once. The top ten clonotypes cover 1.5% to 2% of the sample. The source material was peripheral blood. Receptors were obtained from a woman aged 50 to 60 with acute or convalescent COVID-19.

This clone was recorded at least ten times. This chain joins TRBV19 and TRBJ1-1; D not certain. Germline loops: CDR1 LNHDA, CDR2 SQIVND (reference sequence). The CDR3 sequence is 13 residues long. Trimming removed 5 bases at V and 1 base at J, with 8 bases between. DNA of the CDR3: TGTGCCAGTAGTTGGCAGAAGAACACTGAAGCTTTCTTT. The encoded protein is CASSWQKNTEAFF.

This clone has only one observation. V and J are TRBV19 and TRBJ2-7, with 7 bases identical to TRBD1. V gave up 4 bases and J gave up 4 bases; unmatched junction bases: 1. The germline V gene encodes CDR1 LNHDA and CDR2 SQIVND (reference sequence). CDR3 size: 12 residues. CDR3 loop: CASSRQGYEQYF. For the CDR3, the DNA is TGTGCCAGTAGTAGACAGGGTTACGAGCAGTACTTC.

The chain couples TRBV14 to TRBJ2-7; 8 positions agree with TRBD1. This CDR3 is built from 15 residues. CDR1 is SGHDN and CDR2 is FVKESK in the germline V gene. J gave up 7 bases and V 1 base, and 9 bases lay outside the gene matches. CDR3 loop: CASSQVGQGAREQYF. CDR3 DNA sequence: TGTGCCAGCAGCCAAGTCGGGCAGGGGGCGCGTGAGCAGTACTTC.

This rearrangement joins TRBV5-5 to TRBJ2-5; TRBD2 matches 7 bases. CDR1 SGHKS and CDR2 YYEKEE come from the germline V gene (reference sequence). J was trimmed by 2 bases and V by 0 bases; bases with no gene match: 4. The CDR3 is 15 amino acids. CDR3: CASSLEAGDQETQYF. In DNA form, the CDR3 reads TGTGCCAGCAGCTTGGAGGCGGGGGATCAAGAGACCCAGTACTTC.

DNA of the CDR3: TGTGCCAGCAGCTTCGGGGGAATCGGCTACACCTTC. Residues: CASSFGGIGYTF. The chain has TRBV11-3 and TRBJ1-2, with TRBD1 as a possible D gene (5 bases). The ends were cut back, 3 bases at V and 8 bases at J, with 10 bases in the middle. Germline lookup yields CDR1 SGHNT and CDR2 YENEEA. The CDR3 contains 12 residues.

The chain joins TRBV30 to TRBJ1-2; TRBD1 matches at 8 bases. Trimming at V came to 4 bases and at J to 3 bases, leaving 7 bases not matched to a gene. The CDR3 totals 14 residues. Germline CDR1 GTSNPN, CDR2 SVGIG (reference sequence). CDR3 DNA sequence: TGTGCCTGGACCCCCGGGACAGGCCACTATGGCTACACCTTC. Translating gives CAWTPGTGHYGYTF. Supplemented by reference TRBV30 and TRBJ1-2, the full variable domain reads SQTIHQWPATLVQPVGSPLSLECTVEGTSNPNLYWYRQAAGRGLQLLFYSVGIGQISSEVPQNLSASRPQDRQFILSSKKLLLSDSGFYLCAWTPGTGHYGYTFGSGTRLTVV.

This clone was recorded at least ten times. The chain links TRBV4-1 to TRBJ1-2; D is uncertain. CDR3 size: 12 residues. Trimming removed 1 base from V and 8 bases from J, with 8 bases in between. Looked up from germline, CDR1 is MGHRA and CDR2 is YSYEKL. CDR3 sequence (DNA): TGCGCCAGCAGCCAAGTGAGAGAAGGCTACACCTTC. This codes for CASSQVREGYTF.

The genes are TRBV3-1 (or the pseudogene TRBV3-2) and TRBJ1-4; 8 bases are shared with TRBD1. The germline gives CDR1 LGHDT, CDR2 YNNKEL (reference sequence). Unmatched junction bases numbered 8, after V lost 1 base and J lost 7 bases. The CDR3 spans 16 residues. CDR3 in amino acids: CASSQGVRGRTEKLFF. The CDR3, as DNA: TGTGCCAGCAGCCAAGGGGTCAGGGGGCGCACTGAAAAACTGTTTTTT.

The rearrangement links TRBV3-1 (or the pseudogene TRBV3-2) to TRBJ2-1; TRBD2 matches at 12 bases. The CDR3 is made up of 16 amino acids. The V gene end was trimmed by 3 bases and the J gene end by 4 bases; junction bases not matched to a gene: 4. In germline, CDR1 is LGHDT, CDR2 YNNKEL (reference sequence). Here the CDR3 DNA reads TGTGCCAGCAGCCAGACTAGCGGGAGAGTGTACAATGAGCAGTTCTTC. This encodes CASSQTSGRVYNEQFF.

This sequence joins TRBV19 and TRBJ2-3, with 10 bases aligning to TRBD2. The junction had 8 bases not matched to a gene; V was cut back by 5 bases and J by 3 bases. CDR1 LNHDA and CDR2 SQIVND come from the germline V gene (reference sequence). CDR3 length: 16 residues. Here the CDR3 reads CASSEGAGGLTDTQYF. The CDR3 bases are TGTGCCAGTAGTGAAGGAGCGGGGGGGCTGACAGATACGCAGTATTTT.

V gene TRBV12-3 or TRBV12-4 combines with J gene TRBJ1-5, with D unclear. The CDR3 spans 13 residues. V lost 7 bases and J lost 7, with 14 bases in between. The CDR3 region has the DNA TGTGCCAGCACCCCAGAGGGTGGGCAGCCCCAGCATTTT. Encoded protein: CASTPEGGQPQHF.

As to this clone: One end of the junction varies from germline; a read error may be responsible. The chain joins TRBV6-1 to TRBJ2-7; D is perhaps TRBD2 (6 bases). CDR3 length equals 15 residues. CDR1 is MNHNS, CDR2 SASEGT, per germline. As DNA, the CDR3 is TGTGCCAGCAGGGAAGAATATGGGGGGTACTACGAGCAGTACTTC. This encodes CASREEYGGYYEQYF.

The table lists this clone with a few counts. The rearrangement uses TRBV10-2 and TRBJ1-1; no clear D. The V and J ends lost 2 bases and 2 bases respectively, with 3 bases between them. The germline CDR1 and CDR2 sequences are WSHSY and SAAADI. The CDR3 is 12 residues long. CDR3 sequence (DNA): TGCGCCAGCAGTGAGCTCAACACTGAAGCTTTCTTT. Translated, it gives CASSELNTEAFF.